This is a list of T cell receptor beta chains from one sample in a study of beta chain features in type 1 diabetes. Some clones are missing from TCRdb's copy, which holds only in-frame ones; the method was immunoSEQ multiplex PCR. The table lists 200,000 to 300,000 clones, approximately 11% of them singletons. The sample comprised naive CD4+ T cells from blood. These receptors all come from a young man with type 1 diabetes. CDR3s include the opening cysteine and the closing phenylalanine or tryptophan. The D gene is left open where the match is weak. Only some rows state a clone size, as once, few, many or a class for expanded clones.

J gene	clone size	D gene	V gene	CDR3 protein	CDR3 DNA
TRBJ2-4	few	-	TRBV4-2	CASSQDGQGAKNIQYF	TGTGCCAGCAGCCAAGATGGGCAGGGAGCCAAAAACATTCAGTACTTC
TRBJ1-5	few	TRBD1	TRBV27	CASSFNRGGQPQHF	TGTGCCAGCAGTTTTAACAGGGGGGGGCAGCCCCAGCATTTT
TRBJ1-5	-	-	TRBV19	CASSLTGTRYQPQHF	TGTGCCAGTAGTCTCACAGGGACAAGGTATCAGCCCCAGCATTTT
TRBJ2-5	-	-	TRBV5-1	CASSLADRRGETQYF	TGCGCCAGCAGCTTGGCGGACCGTAGGGGAGAGACCCAGTACTTC
TRBJ2-5	-	-	TRBV18	CASSPPGQGGETQYF	TGTGCCAGCTCACCACCGGGGCAGGGAGGAGAGACCCAGTACTTC
TRBJ2-3	-	-	TRBV4-1	CASSPQGLRTDTQYF	TGCGCCAGCAGCCCGCAGGGACTCCGCACAGATACGCAGTATTTT
TRBJ2-6	few	-	TRBV6-1	CASGLRGANVLTF	TGTGCCAGCGGCTTACGTGGGGCCAACGTCCTGACTTTC
TRBJ1-2	-	TRBD1	TRBV6-5	CASSYGQGANYGYTF	TGTGCCAGCAGTTACGGACAGGGAGCTAACTATGGCTACACCTTC
TRBJ2-7	few	TRBD1	TRBV7-9	CASSLGWDRGIYEQYF	TGTGCCAGCAGCTTAGGTTGGGACAGGGGGATCTACGAGCAGTACTTC
TRBJ2-1	few	TRBD1	TRBV4-1	CASSQNRGSYNEQFF	TGCGCCAGCAGCCAAAACAGGGGTAGCTACAATGAGCAGTTCTTC
TRBJ1-5	-	-	TRBV7-2	CASSSLTGSSNQPQHF	TGTGCCAGCAGCTCCCTAACAGGGTCGAGCAATCAGCCCCAGCATTTT
TRBJ2-5	-	-	TRBV9	CASSTRGFYQETQYF	TGTGCCAGCAGCACCCGGGGGTTCTACCAAGAGACCCAGTACTTC
TRBJ2-7	-	TRBD2	TRBV18	CASSHSGGGIGEQYF	TGTGCCAGCTCCCATTCTGGCGGGGGGATCGGCGAGCAGTACTTC
TRBJ2-2	-	-	TRBV28	CASSLGGLGGELFF	TGTGCCAGCAGTTTGGGGGGTCTGGGCGGGGAGCTGTTTTTT
TRBJ2-5	-	-	TRBV5-1	CASSAGNQETQYF	TGCGCCAGCAGCGCCGGGAACCAAGAGACCCAGTACTTC
TRBJ2-5	-	TRBD2	TRBV5-6	CASSLWTSGQETQYF	TGTGCCAGCAGCCTCTGGACTAGCGGTCAAGAGACCCAGTACTTC
TRBJ2-1	few	TRBD2	TRBV30	CAWSNSGGQFF	TGTGCCTGGAGTAATAGCGGGGGACAGTTCTTC
TRBJ2-7	-	TRBD1	TRBV7-2	CASSRDRDVYEQYF	TGTGCCAGCAGTCGGGACAGGGATGTGTACGAGCAGTACTTC
TRBJ2-1	-	TRBD1	TRBV23-1	CASSHRTGGFYNEQFF	TGCGCCAGCAGTCATAGGACAGGGGGGTTCTACAATGAGCAGTTCTTC
TRBJ2-7	-	TRBD1	TRBV7-3	CASSPQGQGAYEQYF	TGTGCCAGCAGCCCCCAAGGGCAGGGGGCCTACGAGCAGTACTTC
TRBJ2-5	few	TRBD2	TRBV7-8	CASSLASGGLYF	TGTGCCAGCAGCCTGGCTAGCGGGGGCCTTTACTTC
TRBJ2-2	few	-	TRBV7-2	CASSSTGPRELFF	TGTGCCAGCAGCTCCACAGGGCCCCGGGAGCTGTTTTTT
TRBJ1-2	-	-	TRBV7-2	CASSGRYGYTF	TGTGCCAGCAGCGGCCGCTATGGCTACACCTTC
TRBJ2-1	few	TRBD2	TRBV6-5	CASSVTSGGYNEQFF	TGTGCCAGCAGTGTGACTAGCGGGGGATACAATGAGCAGTTCTTC
TRBJ1-2	-	-	TRBV7-2	CASSLDRSNYGYTF	TGTGCCAGCAGCTTAGACAGAAGTAACTATGGCTACACCTTC
TRBJ2-3	few	-	TRBV19	CASSVDRSASTDTQYF	TGTGCCAGTAGTGTCGACAGGTCTGCTAGCACAGATACGCAGTATTTT
TRBJ1-1	few	TRBD1	TRBV2	CASRNRGGNTEAFF	TGTGCCAGCAGAAACAGGGGTGGGAACACTGAAGCTTTCTTT
TRBJ1-5	few	TRBD1	TRBV7-9	CASSLGTGWLQPQHF	TGTGCCAGCAGCTTAGGGACAGGGTGGCTCCAGCCCCAGCATTTT
TRBJ2-7	-	TRBD1	TRBV7-2	CASSPGQEYEQYF	TGTGCCAGCAGCCCGGGACAGGAATACGAGCAGTACTTC
TRBJ2-3	few	TRBD1	TRBV25-1	CASSELDRGPDTQYF	TGTGCCAGCAGTGAACTGGACAGGGGTCCAGATACGCAGTATTTT
TRBJ1-4	-	TRBD1	TRBV5-1	CASSLGTDEKLFF	TGCGCCAGCAGCCTCGGGACAGATGAAAAACTGTTTTTT
TRBJ2-7	few	-	TRBV27	CASSHRGGYEQYF	TGTGCCAGCAGCCACAGAGGAGGCTACGAGCAGTACTTC
TRBJ2-5	-	TRBD2	TRBV29-1	CSAREGQETQYF	TGCAGCGCCCGGGAGGGGCAAGAGACCCAGTACTTC
TRBJ2-5	few	TRBD2	TRBV4-1	CASSQPRGGRETQYF	TGCGCCAGCAGCCAGCCGCGGGGGGGCCGGGAGACCCAGTACTTC
TRBJ2-3	-	TRBD1	TRBV5-1	CASISGTGGADTQYF	TGCGCCAGCATCTCCGGGACAGGGGGCGCAGATACGCAGTATTTT
TRBJ2-5	-	TRBD2	TRBV7-2	CASSSSGGIEKTQYF	TGTGCCAGCAGCTCTAGCGGGGGGATCGAGAAGACCCAGTACTTC
TRBJ2-7	few	-	TRBV5-1	CASSLDSFSYEQYF	TGCGCCAGCAGCTTGGACAGCTTCTCCTACGAGCAGTACTTC